Following are 4 T cell receptor beta chains from one sample sequenced in a study of type 1 and type 2 diabetes patients. The PCR template was genomic DNA. A primer set of 30 forward and 13 reverse primers amplified the CDR3. From the multiplex PCR reads, TCRdb called clonotypes with MiXCR, one entry per CDR3 protein. The sample gives fewer than 350,000 distinct CDR3 sequences, more than 40% of which show up once; roughly 15% is in the top ten. The sequencing input was peripheral blood mononuclear cells (PBMCs). These receptors were obtained from a man aged 18 to 35 with type 2 diabetes.

This clonotype has only a few counts. The V and J genes are TRBV19 and TRBJ1-4, with D hard to call. The germline V and J ends were trimmed by 7 bases and 5 bases, with 11 bases remaining between them. Germline CDR1 is LNHDA and CDR2 is SQIVND (reference sequence). CDR3 size: 13 residues. CDR3 amino acids: CASTDGYNEKLFF. The DNA for the CDR3 is TGTGCCAGTACTGACGGCTACAATGAAAAACTGTTTTTT.

The V call is TRBV6-5, the J call TRBJ2-1, with 10 bases aligning to TRBD1. The J segment lost 8 bases and the V segment lost 8 bases, leaving 6 bases of the junction unmatched. Germline CDR1 MNHEY, CDR2 SVGAGI. The CDR3 runs to 13 residues. As DNA, the CDR3 is TGTGCCAGCGGGACAGGGGAGATCGATGAGCAGTTCTTC. It is translated as CASGTGEIDEQFF.

This sequence joins TRBV7-8 and TRBJ2-6; D is perhaps TRBD1 (5 bases). From germline, CDR1 is SGHVS and CDR2 FQNEAQ. This CDR3 contains 19 residues. Trimming removed 1 base from V and 0 bases from J, with 16 bases in between. Here the CDR3 DNA reads TGTGCCAGCAGCTTAGTACCGGCAGGGTTAACCTCTGGGGCCAACGTCCTGACTTTC. It codes for CASSLVPAGLTSGANVLTF.

The chain carries TRBV15 and TRBJ2-3; no clear D. V lost 6 bases and J lost 2, with 18 bases in between. The CDR3 is 16 amino acids. Germline V gene lookup returns CDR1 LNHNV and CDR2 YYDKDF (reference sequence). Written as DNA, the CDR3 is TGTGCCACCAGAACGGGCCATCTCAAAGACACAGATACGCAGTATTTT. Translating it yields CATRTGHLKDTDTQYF.